These 22 T cell receptor beta chains originate from one sample sequenced in a study of cytomegalovirus exposure and HLA in healthy donors. The PCR was carried out with 60 Vbeta primers and 13 Jbeta primers. This table comes from immunoSEQ multiplex PCR, and its TCRdb copy is limited to in-frame clones, with some not included. Its listing shows 100,000 to 150,000 clones. The specimen was PBMCs. The source is a woman aged 40 to 50 in good health and CMV-seronegative.

V gene TRBV7-2 combines with J gene TRBJ1-1, with D possibly TRBD1 on 5 matching bases. Germline-derived CDR1 and CDR2 are SGHTA and FQGNSA. The CDR3 runs to 15 residues. V was cut by 1 base and J by 3 bases, with 12 bases left in between. The CDR3 sequence is CASSLDRGVHTEAFF. CDR3 DNA: TGTGCCAGCAGCTTAGATCGGGGGGTTCACACTGAAGCTTTCTTT.

The V call is TRBV27, the J call TRBJ1-6, with D tentatively TRBD1 (5 bases). Germline V lookup: CDR1 MNHEY, CDR2 SMNVEV (reference sequence). Between the trimmed V and J ends, which lost 8 bases and 14 bases, there was a span of 22 bases. CDR3 length: 14 residues. DNA for the CDR3: TGTGCCAGCTCTCTTCAGGGCAAAGGAGTCACCCTCCACTTT. Its protein is CASSLQGKGVTLHF.

The chain is built from TRBV29-1 and TRBJ2-5; 7 bases are shared with TRBD1. This CDR3 is built from 12 residues. Germline V gives CDR1 SQVTM, CDR2 ANQGSEA. V was pared by 7 bases and J by 5 bases, with 7 bases of the junction left unmatched. CDR3 in amino acids: CSGRQGPETQYF. The CDR3 nucleotides read TGCAGCGGGAGACAGGGTCCGGAGACCCAGTACTTC.

The J gene is TRBJ2-6, the V gene TRBV14, with D perhaps TRBD1 (5 bases). The germline gives CDR1 SGHDN, CDR2 FVKESK. This CDR3 has 17 residues. Trimming removed 1 base at V and 2 bases at J, with 12 bases between. The CDR3 reads CASSQVTGTPGANVLTF. The CDR3 region has the DNA TGTGCCAGCAGCCAAGTAACAGGTACCCCTGGGGCCAACGTCCTGACTTTC.

V gene TRBV7-6 combines with J gene TRBJ2-5; D might be TRBD2 (5 bases). The V and J ends lost 1 base and 5 bases respectively, with 11 bases between them. In germline, CDR1 is SGHVS, CDR2 FNYEAQ. This CDR3 is built from 14 residues. DNA of the CDR3: TGTGCCAGCAGCTTAGGAGGACGGGATGAGACCCAGTACTTC. Its protein is CASSLGGRDETQYF.

The chain links TRBV7-9 to TRBJ1-2, with D uncertain. CDR3 length equals 15 residues. The germline V gene has CDR1 SEHNR and CDR2 FQNEAQ (reference sequence). Trimming left V 3 bases short and J 4 bases short, with 15 bases between. The CDR3 here is CASSFGVAPPYGYTF. DNA for the CDR3: TGTGCCAGCAGCTTCGGGGTTGCCCCCCCCTATGGCTACACCTTC. Using reference TRBV7-9 and TRBJ1-2 for the parts outside the CDR3, the full variable domain is DTGVSQNPRHKITKRGQNVTFRCDPISEHNRLYWYRQTLGQGPEFLTYFQNEAQLEKSRLLSDRFSAERPKGSFSTLEIQRTEQGDSAMYLCASSFGVAPPYGYTFGSGTRLTVV.

V gene TRBV6-5 combines with J gene TRBJ1-2, with D possibly matching TRBD1 (5 bases). V lost 0 bases, J lost 6 bases, and 14 bases lay in between. The CDR3 runs to 15 residues. From germline, CDR1 is MNHEY and CDR2 SVGAGI. CDR3 in amino acids: CASSYSGQGRNGYTF. Here the CDR3 DNA reads TGTGCCAGCAGTTACTCCGGGCAGGGTAGGAATGGCTACACCTTC.

The chain joins TRBV4-3 to TRBJ2-6; no firm D call. V gave up 0 bases and J gave up 0 bases, with 3 bases separating them. Germline CDR1 and CDR2: LGHNA and YSLEER. This CDR3 has 15 amino acids. CDR3 bases: TGCGCCAGCAGCCAAGACAGCTCTGGGGCCAACGTCCTGACTTTC. Protein sequence: CASSQDSSGANVLTF.

The chain employs TRBV29-1 and TRBJ2-7; 7 bases are a match to TRBD1. This CDR3 region has 15 residues. Trimming took 7 bases from V and 1 from J; bases not matched to a gene: 13. Germline CDR1 SQVTM, CDR2 ANQGSEA. CDR3 nucleotides: TGCAGCGCAACTGGGTGGGGGACAGCTTCCTACGAGCAGTACTTC. The encoded protein is CSATGWGTASYEQYF.

The chain links TRBV6-5 to TRBJ1-6; D remains ambiguous. There are 12 residues in the CDR3. Germline loops: CDR1 MNHEY, CDR2 SVGAGI. The ends were cut back, 6 bases at V and 9 bases at J, with 9 bases in the middle. The CDR3 region is CASSRIGSPLHF. In DNA form, the CDR3 reads TGTGCCAGCAGCAGGATTGGTTCACCCCTCCACTTT.

The CDR3 DNA is TGCGGGGGACTAGCGGGGCCTAAGTACTTC. It yields the protein CGGLAGPKYF. The genes are TRBV20-1 and TRBJ2-5, with TRBD2 matching over 13 bases. The CDR3 extends over 10 amino acids. CDR1 and CDR2 (germline): DFQATT, SNEGSKA (reference sequence).

This chain links TRBV20-1 with TRBJ2-7; tentatively, D is TRBD2 (5 bases). V lost 4 bases, J lost 3 bases, and 7 bases lay in between. The CDR3 is made up of 11 amino acids. CDR1 and CDR2 (germline): DFQATT, SNEGSKA (reference sequence). DNA of the CDR3: TGCAGTGCTAAGAGGGACTACGAGCAGTACTTC. Its translation: CSAKRDYEQYF.

The chain uses TRBV28 and TRBJ1-4, with 9 bases that match TRBD1. CDR3 length: 15 amino acids. Per germline, CDR1 MDHEN and CDR2 SYDVKM. The V and J ends lost 5 bases and 3 bases, in that order; junction bases with no gene match: 4. CDR3 region: CASSPRQGANEKLFF. CDR3 coding DNA: TGTGCCAGCAGTCCCAGACAGGGGGCTAATGAAAAACTGTTTTTT.

This chain connects TRBV6-4 to TRBJ2-2, with D unresolved. Germline V CDR1 and CDR2: MRHNA, SNTAGT. The length of the CDR3 is 14 residues. V was trimmed by 2 bases and J by 4 bases, leaving 8 bases between them. CDR3 sequence: CASSDTTITGELFF. In DNA, the CDR3 is TGTGCCAGCAGTGACACTACTATCACCGGGGAGCTGTTTTTT.

The rearrangement uses TRBV7-2 and TRBJ1-3; TRBD1 might be the D (6 bases). The CDR3 spans 16 residues. Per germline, CDR1 SGHTA and CDR2 FQGNSA. V was pared by 5 bases and J by 3 bases, with 17 bases between. CDR3 nucleotides: TGTGCCAGCAGCCTCGAACCAGGGGCTAGTGGAAACACCATATATTTT. Its protein product is CASSLEPGASGNTIYF.

J is TRBJ1-1 and V is TRBV29-1; 9 positions agree with TRBD1. The germline V gene has CDR1 SQVTM and CDR2 ANQGSEA. V shed 7 bases, J shed 1 base, and the junction held 7 bases outside the gene matches. The length of the CDR3 is 14 residues. The CDR3, as DNA: TGCAGCGGCCCACAGGGGGCGCGGAACACTGAAGCTTTCTTT. This encodes CSGPQGARNTEAFF.

The chain has TRBV28 and TRBJ1-1; D is undetermined. From germline, CDR1 is MDHEN and CDR2 SYDVKM. The CDR3 is 14 amino acids. V lost 3 bases, J lost 1 base, and 9 bases lay in between. CDR3: CASSFWAANTEAFF. The CDR3 nucleotides are TGTGCCAGCAGTTTCTGGGCAGCGAACACTGAAGCTTTCTTT.

This chain links TRBV28 with TRBJ2-7, with 11 bases fitting TRBD2. The CDR3 is made up of 14 amino acids. Germline V gene data show CDR1 as MDHEN and CDR2 as SYDVKM. V trimming: 6 bases; J trimming: 2 bases; junction bases outside the gene matches: 3. The CDR3 is CASRSGLAAYEQYF. The CDR3 DNA follows: TGTGCCAGCAGGTCGGGACTAGCGGCCTACGAGCAGTACTTC.

The chain employs TRBV12-5 and TRBJ2-2; D ambiguous. This CDR3 contains 13 residues. Germline loops: CDR1 LGHNT, CDR2 FRNRAP. Trimming left V 0 bases short and J 8 bases short, with 7 bases between. The CDR3 nucleotides are TGTGCTAGTGGTTTGGTGGGCAGGGGGGAGCTGTTTTTT. Translating it yields CASGLVGRGELFF.

This chain uses TRBV5-1 with TRBJ2-3; D unclear. Trimming stripped 0 bases from V and 4 bases from J, with 3 bases between. There are 12 residues in the CDR3. Germline lookup yields CDR1 SGHRS and CDR2 YFSETQ. CDR3 bases: TGCGCCAGCAGCTTGGACTCAGATACGCAGTATTTT. Its protein is CASSLDSDTQYF.

The CDR3 loop reads CASSAFSSGKTQYF. CDR3 in DNA: TGTGCCAGCAGTGCCTTCTCTAGCGGGAAGACCCAGTACTTC. The gene calls are TRBV6-6 and TRBJ2-5, with 9 bases matching TRBD2. CDR3 size: 14 residues. CDR1 and CDR2 from the germline V gene are MNHNY and SVGAGI (reference sequence). The trim removed 5 bases at V and 6 bases at J, leaving 7 bases unmatched.

The chain links TRBV28 to TRBJ2-1; perhaps TRBD1 as D (6 bases). Between the trimmed V and J ends, which lost 7 bases and 5 bases, there was a span of 21 bases. The CDR3 length is 16 residues. Germline CDR1 reads MDHEN; CDR2 reads SYDVKM. CDR3 protein: CASTALEAGADNEQFF. CDR3 sequence (DNA): TGTGCCAGCACCGCGTTGGAGGCAGGGGCTGACAATGAGCAGTTCTTC.